The 3 T cell receptor beta chains below all came from one sample that was sequenced in a study of technical replicates of blood from a handful of donors (TCRdb year 2017). Libraries came from the immunoSEQ multiplex PCR assay. TCRdb obtained this table from immuneACCESS and retained in-frame rearrangements with V and J assigned. These tables miss some clones; where compared with another copy, unresolved V genes account for less than half of the shortfall, and the remainder is unexplained. The sample includes some 79,000 clones, with more than 85% observed a single time. Over 0.35% of the sample is taken by the ten largest. Source material: T cells isolated from PBMCs. The receptors shown here come from a human donor in good health. Some clones in this sample may be carry-over from other donors' samples.

CDR3 DNA: TGCGCCAGCAGCCCAGGGGCCTTTACGCGCACAGATACGCAGTATTTT. This codes for CASSPGAFTRTDTQYF. This chain uses TRBV5-1 with TRBJ2-3; tentatively, D is TRBD1 (6 bases). Trimming left V 4 bases short and J 1 base short, with 16 bases between. Germline lookup yields CDR1 SGHRS and CDR2 YFSETQ. The CDR3 spans 16 residues.

V gene TRBV7-2 combines with J gene TRBJ2-7; 10 nucleotides line up with TRBD2. After removal of 10 bases from V and 4 bases from J, the junction contained 13 bases not matched to a gene. Germline V CDR1 and CDR2: SGHTA, FQGNSA. The CDR3 covers 15 residues. CDR3 amino acids: CATSEASGSGYEQYF. CDR3 coding DNA: TGTGCCACTAGCGAGGCTAGCGGGAGTGGTTACGAGCAGTACTTC.

This clone was observed a single time. CDR3 bases: TGTGCCAGCAGCTTACAGGGGGGACGGGAGACAGGGGACGAGCAGTACTTC. Translating gives CASSLQGGRETGDEQYF. The rearrangement uses TRBV7-6 and TRBJ2-7; 8 nucleotides align to TRBD1. Germline V gives CDR1 SGHVS, CDR2 FNYEAQ. The CDR3 consists of 17 residues. Germline trimming cut 2 bases from V and 5 bases from J; bases unmatched to any gene: 14.